These 11 T cell receptor beta chains were sequenced from one sample in a study of T cells in Graves' hyperthyroidism and ophthalmopathy. Amplification of TCR beta CDR3 regions was performed using RNA transcripts as template. The TCR CDR3 first-round RT-PCR relied on the HTBI primer set. One entry per CDR3 protein results from TCRdb running MiXCR on the multiplex PCR reads. Among more than 20,000 distinct CDR3 sequences listed, approximately 54% were seen once. The sample taken for sequencing was blood. The receptor source for this set is a middle-aged woman with Graves' hyperthyroidism that later progressed to Graves' ophthalmopathy.

The chain has TRBV20-1 and TRBJ1-6; 10 bases are shared with TRBD1. The CDR3 sequence is 15 residues long. Trimming took 5 bases from V and 9 from J; bases not matched to a gene: 10. From germline, CDR1 is DFQATT and CDR2 SNEGSKA (reference sequence). Written as DNA, the CDR3 is TGCAGTGCTGGATCCGGGACAGGGGAGAGTTCACCCCTCCACTTT. Translating gives CSAGSGTGESSPLHF.

Remarks on this clonotype: Because it lacks the conserved phenylalanine or tryptophan at the end, this CDR3 is likely a read error. This chain uses TRBV7-8 with TRBJ1-5; maybe TRBD1 (5 bases). Per the germline V gene, CDR1 is SGHVS and CDR2 is FQNEAQ. The V and J ends lost 5 bases and 3 bases respectively, with 11 bases between them. The CDR3 contains 14 residues. The DNA of the CDR3 is TGTGCCAGCAGCCCTGACAGCTACAATCAGCCCCAGCATTCT. Its protein product is CASSPDSYNQPQHS.

This clonotype was found a few times. CDR3 loop: CASSLAVAAGSAGGTQYF. The CDR3 region has the DNA TGTGCCAGCAGCTTAGCGGTGGCCGCGGGGAGTGCAGGAGGGACCCAGTACTTC. V gene TRBV7-6 combines with J gene TRBJ2-5; D may be TRBD2 (6 bases). Per the germline V gene, CDR1 is SGHVS and CDR2 is FNYEAQ. V lost 0 bases and J 7 bases, leaving 24 bases between the germline ends. The CDR3 consists of 18 residues.

V and J are TRBV9 and TRBJ1-6; 9 nucleotides match TRBD1. The CDR3 spans 15 residues. The germline gives CDR1 SGDLS, CDR2 YYNGEE. V lost 4 bases and J lost 6; bases outside the gene matches: 5. In DNA form, the CDR3 reads TGTGCCAGCAGCCCGGGACAGGGAGGTAATTCACCCCTCCACTTT. Translated: CASSPGQGGNSPLHF. Full variable domain (missing parts from reference TRBV9 and TRBJ1-6): DSGVTQTPKHLITATGQRVTLRCSPRSGDLSVYWYQQSLDQGLQFLIQYYNGEERAKGNILERFSAQQFPDLHSELNLSSLELGDSALYFCASSPGQGGNSPLHFGNGTRLTVT.

This clonotype was observed at least ten times. The rearrangement uses TRBV7-8 and TRBJ2-7, with 15 bases identical to TRBD2. The CDR3 extends over 23 amino acids. CDR1 is SGHVS and CDR2 is FQNEAQ in the germline V gene. V dropped 2 bases and J dropped 4; count of bases not matched to a gene: 24. The CDR3 spells CASSLIRTGPLGLAGGRSYEQYF. For the CDR3, the DNA is TGTGCCAGCAGCTTAATACGGACAGGGCCGCTTGGACTAGCGGGAGGGAGAAGTTACGAGCAGTACTTC.

By frequency in the sample, this clonotype is medium-sized. The V call is TRBV20-1, the J call TRBJ2-7, with D possibly TRBD2 on 6 matching bases. Trimming took 0 bases from V and 7 from J, leaving 16 bases between them. This CDR3 is 14 amino acids long. CDR1 and CDR2 (germline): DFQATT, SNEGSKA (reference sequence). This chain's CDR3 is CSAREGGLPGEQYF. CDR3 bases: TGCAGTGCTAGAGAGGGGGGACTTCCGGGGGAGCAGTACTTC.

This clonotype showed up many times. The V gene is TRBV27, the J gene TRBJ1-6; D gene unclear. Per germline, CDR1 MNHEY and CDR2 SMNVEV (reference sequence). The CDR3 runs 13 residues. Trimming stripped 2 bases from V and 10 bases from J, with 9 bases between. The CDR3: CASSLLRSSPLHF. Here the CDR3 DNA reads TGTGCCAGCAGTTTACTCAGAAGCTCACCCCTCCACTTT.

Here the CDR3 reads CASSLGSRADTQYF. DNA for the CDR3: TGTGCCAGCAGCTTAGGATCTCGCGCAGATACGCAGTATTTT. The chain joins TRBV7-8 to TRBJ2-3; unclear D gene. Trimming pared 1 base from V and 4 bases from J, leaving 9 bases between. CDR1 SGHVS and CDR2 FQNEAQ come from the germline V gene. This CDR3 comprises 14 residues.

This clonotype was counted many times. A much larger clonotype is one base distant, so this may be a read error. The chain carries TRBV4-1 and TRBJ1-2; maybe TRBD1 (6 bases). The CDR3 is 15 residues long. Germline CDR1 and CDR2: MGHRA and YSYEKL. V lost 0 bases to trimming and J lost 3 bases, with 11 bases between them. CDR3 region: CASSQEVRGDYGYTF. The CDR3 DNA reads TGCGCCAGCAGCCAAGAAGTTAGGGGGGACTATGGCTACACCTTC.

Relative to its sample, this clonotype is medium-sized (0.01 to 0.1%). J is TRBJ2-1 and V is TRBV29-1, with 7 bases that match TRBD2. With V trimmed by 8 bases and J by 6 bases, 22 bases remained unmatched. The length of the CDR3 is 17 residues. Germline V CDR1 and CDR2: SQVTM, ANQGSEA. The CDR3 loop is CSHTRGWAGEIGNEQFF. The DNA for the CDR3 is TGCAGCCACACCCGGGGGTGGGCGGGAGAAATTGGCAATGAGCAGTTCTTC.

A note on this clonotype: The junction departs from germline at one end; a sequencing error may be responsible. The chain has TRBV6-5 and TRBJ2-1; TRBD1 is a possible D gene (5 bases). The CDR3 loop spans 14 amino acids. Germline V gene sequence: CDR1 MNHEY, CDR2 SVGAGI. CDR3 amino acids: CASSYQDKYNEQSF. DNA of the CDR3: TGTGCCAGCAGTTACCAGGACAAGTACAATGAGCAGTCCTTC.